A single TCR beta chain is shown here with its context. The data originate from a study of shared clonotypes between healthy human individuals. Using immunoSEQ multiplex PCR, the repertoire was profiled, and TCRdb retains in-frame clones only, with some absent. The sample includes 750,000 to 1,000,000 clones, about 92% of them seen just once. V shed 2 bases and J shed 2 bases, with 16 bases lying between them. CDR3 length: 17 residues. Per germline, CDR1 MNHEY and CDR2 SMNVEV (reference sequence). Naive-designated CD8 cells lacked CD45RO, were positively enriched for CCR7, and omitted terminally differentiated effector memory CD45RA+ cells.

Sequencing was carried out using naive CD8+ T cells sorted from blood. This clonotype originated in a man aged 25-45 years in good health. This rearrangement joins TRBV27 to TRBJ1-5; a possible D gene is TRBD1 (6 bases). The CDR3 protein is CASSLLGVAGGNQPQHF. DNA of the CDR3: TGTGCCAGCAGTTTACTCGGGGTGGCAGGGGGCAATCAGCCCCAGCATTTT.